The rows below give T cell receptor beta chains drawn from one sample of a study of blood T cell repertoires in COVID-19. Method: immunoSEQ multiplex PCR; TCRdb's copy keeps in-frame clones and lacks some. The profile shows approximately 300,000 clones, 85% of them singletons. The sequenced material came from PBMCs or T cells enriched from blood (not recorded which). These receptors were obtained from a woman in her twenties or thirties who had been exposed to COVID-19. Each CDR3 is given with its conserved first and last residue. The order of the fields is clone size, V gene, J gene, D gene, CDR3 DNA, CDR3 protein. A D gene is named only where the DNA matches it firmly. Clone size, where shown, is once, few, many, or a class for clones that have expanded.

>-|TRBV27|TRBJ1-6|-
TGTGCCAGCAGTTTGTGGCAGGATAATTCACCCCTCCACTTT
CASSLWQDNSPLHF
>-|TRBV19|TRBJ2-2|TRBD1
TGTGCCAGTAGTGGGACAGGGGGGACCGGGGAGCTGTTTTTT
CASSGTGGTGELFF
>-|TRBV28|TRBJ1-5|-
TGTGCCAGCCAAGACGGAGATAGCAATCAGCCCCAGCATTTT
CASQDGDSNQPQHF
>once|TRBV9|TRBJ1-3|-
TGTGCCAGCAGCGTGTGGGAGGGAGGAAACACCATATATTTT
CASSVWEGGNTIYF
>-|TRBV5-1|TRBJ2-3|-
TGCGCCAGCAGCCCGGGTGTGGCGGAAAGCACAGATACGCAGTATTTT
CASSPGVAESTDTQYF
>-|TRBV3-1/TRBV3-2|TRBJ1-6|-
TGTGCCAGCAGCCAAGAAGGAGTGACTAATTCACCCCTCCACTTT
CASSQEGVTNSPLHF
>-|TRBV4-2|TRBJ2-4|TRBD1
TGTGCCAGCAGCCAACTTGGACAGGGATTGGCCAAAAACATTCAGTACTTC
CASSQLGQGLAKNIQYF
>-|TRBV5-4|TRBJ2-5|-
TGTGCCAGCAGCTCGTACCAGGGGCCCTTGAAGACCCAGTACTTC
CASSSYQGPLKTQYF
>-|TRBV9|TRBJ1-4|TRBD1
TGTGCCAGCAGCGTAGGGACAGGGGGAAATGAAAAACTGTTTTTT
CASSVGTGGNEKLFF
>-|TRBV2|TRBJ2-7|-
TGTGCCAGCAGTTCTTACAGGGGAGGTAACTACGAGCAGTACTTC
CASSSYRGGNYEQYF
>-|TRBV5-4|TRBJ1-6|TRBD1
TGTGCCAGCAGCCATGGACAGGCCAATTCACCCCTCCACTTT
CASSHGQANSPLHF
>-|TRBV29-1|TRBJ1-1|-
TGCAGCGTCGCCGAATTAGGAGTACTGAACACTGAAGCTTTCTTT
CSVAELGVLNTEAFF
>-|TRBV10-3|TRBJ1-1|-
TGTGCCATCAAGCATCCACAGGGAAGGGCTGAAGCTTTCTTT
CAIKHPQGRAEAFF
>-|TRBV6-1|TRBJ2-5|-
TGTGCCAGCAGTGAAGGACAGCCCCAAGAGACCCAGTACTTC
CASSEGQPQETQYF
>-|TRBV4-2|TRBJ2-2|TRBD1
TGTGCCAGCAGCCGGACAGGGGACACCGGGGAGCTGTTTTTT
CASSRTGDTGELFF
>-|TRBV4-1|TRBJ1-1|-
TGCGCCAGCAGCCAAGTCGGGGATACTGAAGCTTTCTTT
CASSQVGDTEAFF
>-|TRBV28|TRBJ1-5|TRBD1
TGTGCCAGCAGAAATATTGGGACAGTTAATCAGCCCCAGCATTTT
CASRNIGTVNQPQHF
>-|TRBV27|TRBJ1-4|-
TGTGCCAGCAGTTTACCAGGCTTACGAGAAAAACTGTTTTTT
CASSLPGLREKLFF
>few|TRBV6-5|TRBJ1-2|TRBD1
TGTGCCAGCAGTTTATGGACAGGGGATTTTGTAGGTGGCTACACCTTC
CASSLWTGDFVGGYTF
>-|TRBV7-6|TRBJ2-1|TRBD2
TGTGCCAGCAGCGGACGGACTAGCGGGCTTAATGAGCAGTTCTTC
CASSGRTSGLNEQFF
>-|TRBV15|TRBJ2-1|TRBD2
TGTGCCACCAGCAAGGAAAGCGGGAGGGCCGCGCATGAGCAGTTCTTC
CATSKESGRAAHEQFF
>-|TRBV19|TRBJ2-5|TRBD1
TGTGCCAGTAGTACGGACAGGGGTCTGGAGACCCAGTACTTC
CASSTDRGLETQYF
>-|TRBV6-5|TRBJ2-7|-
TGTGCCAGCAGTTCGCAGGCTCCCTACGAGCAGTACTTC
CASSSQAPYEQYF
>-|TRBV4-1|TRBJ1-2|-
TGCGCCAGCAGCCCCCCAATGAGACAGAACTATGGCTACACCTTC
CASSPPMRQNYGYTF
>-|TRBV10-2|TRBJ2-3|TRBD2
TGCGCCAGCATGAAGGTGGCGGGGGGGCTTCTCACAGATACGCAGTATTTT
CASMKVAGGLLTDTQYF
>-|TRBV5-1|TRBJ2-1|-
TGCGCCAGCAGCTTCGGGACACAATCCAATGAGCAGTTCTTC
CASSFGTQSNEQFF
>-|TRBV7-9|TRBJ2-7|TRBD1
TGTGCCAGCAGCTCGACAGGGGGCTCCTACGAGCAGTACTTC
CASSSTGGSYEQYF
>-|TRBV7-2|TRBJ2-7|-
TGTGCCAGCAGCTTTGTTTTGGGGGGGGCATACGAGCAGTACTTC
CASSFVLGGAYEQYF
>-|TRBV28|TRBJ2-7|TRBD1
TGTGCCAGCATTGTCAGACAGGGAACGGCCTACGAGCAGTACTTC
CASIVRQGTAYEQYF
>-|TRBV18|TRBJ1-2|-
TGTGCCAGCTCACCACCGGTTGGGGACAATGGCTACACCTTC
CASSPPVGDNGYTF
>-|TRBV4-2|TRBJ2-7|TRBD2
TGTGCCAGCAGCCAAGCTCCGGGACTATTATCCTACGAGCAGTACTTC
CASSQAPGLLSYEQYF
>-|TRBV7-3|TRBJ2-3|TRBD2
TGTGCCAGCAGCTCACCGGGACTAGCGGGGGGCATGACAGATACGCAGTATTTT
CASSSPGLAGGMTDTQYF
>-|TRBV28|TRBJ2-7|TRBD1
TGTGCCAGCAGTTTTCGGGACAGGGGGCTCTACGAGCAGTACTTC
CASSFRDRGLYEQYF
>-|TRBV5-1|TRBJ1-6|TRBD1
TGCGCCAGCAGCTGGGACAGGGATAATTCACCCCTCCACTTT
CASSWDRDNSPLHF
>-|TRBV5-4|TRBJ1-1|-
TGTGCCAGCAGCCTCAGAATGAACACTGAAGCTTTCTTT
CASSLRMNTEAFF
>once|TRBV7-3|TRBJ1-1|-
TGTGCCAGCGGTCAAACAGGGAACACTGAAGCTTTCTTT
CASGQTGNTEAFF
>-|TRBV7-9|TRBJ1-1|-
TGTGCCAGCAGCGGGCGGGCGGCTTTCTTT
CASSGRAAFF
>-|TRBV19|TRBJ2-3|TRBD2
TGTGCCAGTAGTACGCCGACTAGCCTGACAGATACGCAGTATTTT
CASSTPTSLTDTQYF
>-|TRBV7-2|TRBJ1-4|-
TGTGCCAGCAGCTTTGTCAGGACAGCTAATGAAAAACTGTTTTTT
CASSFVRTANEKLFF
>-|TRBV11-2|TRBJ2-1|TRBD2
TGTGCCAGCAGATTGACTAGCGGGATTACTTACAATGAGCAGTTCTTC
CASRLTSGITYNEQFF
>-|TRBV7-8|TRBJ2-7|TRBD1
TGTGCCAGCAGCCCCCCGACAGGGACCTACGAGCAGTACTTC
CASSPPTGTYEQYF
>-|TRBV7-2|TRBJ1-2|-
TGTGCCAGCAGCTTAAACAGGGCCTCTATCTATGGCTACACCTTC
CASSLNRASIYGYTF
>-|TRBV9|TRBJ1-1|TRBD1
TGTGCCAGCAGCACAGGGGGCGCAGGGACTGAAGCTTTCTTT
CASSTGGAGTEAFF
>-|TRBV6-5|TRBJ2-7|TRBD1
TGTGCCAGCAGTAGGGACAGGGTGGTCTACGAGCAGTACTTC
CASSRDRVVYEQYF
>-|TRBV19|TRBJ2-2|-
TGTGCCAGTAGTTCAGAGAACACCGGGGAGCTGTTTTTT
CASSSENTGELFF
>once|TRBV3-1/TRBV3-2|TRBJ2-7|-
TGTGCCAGCAGCCCCGACTTACTGATGAATTACGAGCAGTACTTC
CASSPDLLMNYEQYF
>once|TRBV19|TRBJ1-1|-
TGTGCCAGTAGTATATCTCTTTCGGTCACTGAAGCTTTCTTT
CASSISLSVTEAFF
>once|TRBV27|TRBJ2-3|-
TGTGCCAGCGGGACTTCCTCCCCGGTGGATACGCAGTATTTT
CASGTSSPVDTQYF